The 29 T cell receptor beta chains reported below all come from one sample, sequenced in a study of vaccination effects on CD4 cells after COVID-19. Ahead of sequencing, the ViraFEST assay grew antigen-specific CD4+ T cells using viral peptide pools. When ten to eleven days of culture had elapsed, CD4+ T cells were isolated. This individual tested PCR-positive for SARS-CoV-2 infection between March and December 2020. Each person got two doses of an mRNA SARS-CoV-2 vaccine, BNT162b2 or mRNA-1273. These receptors' targets are unknown. This table comes from immunoSEQ multiplex PCR, and its TCRdb copy is limited to in-frame clones, with some not included. The sample gives 15,000 to 20,000 clones, about 70% of which show up once; roughly 20% is in the top ten. The input for sequencing was CD4+ T cells from PBMCs cultured with SARS-CoV-2 spike peptides, taken after COVID-19 vaccination. The source is a human donor who had a prior SARS-CoV-2 infection.

This chain links TRBV5-4 with TRBJ2-3; 13 bases agree with TRBD2. V gave up 0 bases and J gave up 3 bases; unmatched junction bases: 1. Per the germline V gene, CDR1 is SGHNT and CDR2 is YYREEE (reference sequence). The CDR3 covers 16 residues. The CDR3 bases are TGTGCCAGCAGCTTGGGACTAGCGGGAGGTACAGATACGCAGTATTTT. Amino acid sequence: CASSLGLAGGTDTQYF.

The chain joins TRBV25-1 to TRBJ2-7; 9 bases are a match to TRBD2. Trimming at V came to 2 bases and at J to 2 bases, leaving 7 bases not matched to a gene. The CDR3 contains 16 residues. Germline assignment: CDR1 MGHDK and CDR2 SYGVNS. The CDR3 nucleotides read TGTGCCAGCAGTGAAGTCATAGCGGGGGTCGCCTACGAGCAGTACTTC. It codes for CASSEVIAGVAYEQYF.

This chain joins TRBV3-1 (or the pseudogene TRBV3-2) and TRBJ2-7; D is unclear. The germline CDR1 and CDR2 sequences are LGHDT and YNNKEL (reference sequence). This CDR3 region has 12 residues. The V and J ends lost 3 bases and 7 bases respectively, with 10 bases between them. This chain's CDR3 is CASSHIKGEQYF. DNA of the CDR3: TGTGCCAGCAGCCACATCAAGGGTGAGCAGTACTTC.

The rearrangement uses TRBV28 and TRBJ1-2; no clear D gene. CDR3 length: 12 amino acids. CDR1 and CDR2 from the germline V gene are MDHEN and SYDVKM. Trimming stripped 3 bases from V and 7 bases from J, with 9 bases between. The CDR3 bases are TGTGCCAGCAGTTTTGGGGAGGCTGGCTACACCTTC. Amino acids: CASSFGEAGYTF.

The J gene is TRBJ2-7, the V gene TRBV10-3; the D gene is possibly TRBD1 (6 bases). Germline V CDR1 and CDR2: ENHRY, SYGVKD. The CDR3 length is 14 residues. Deletions cut 6 bases from V and 2 bases from J, with 14 bases between. CDR3 DNA: TGTGCCATCAGGGAAACAGGGACGGCCTACGAGCAGTACTTC. Its protein product is CAIRETGTAYEQYF.

The chain has TRBV7-2 and TRBJ2-7; D might be TRBD1 or TRBD2, each matching 6 bases. Germline-derived CDR1 and CDR2 are SGHTA and FQGNSA. Deletions cut 0 bases from V and 2 bases from J, with 11 bases between. The CDR3 length is 15 residues. The CDR3 is CASSLAGGGAYEQYF. CDR3 DNA: TGTGCCAGCAGCTTAGCCGGAGGGGGAGCCTACGAGCAGTACTTC.

J is TRBJ1-6 and V is TRBV10-3; TRBD1 agrees at 8 bases. Trimming removed 2 bases from V and 5 bases from J; junction bases left unmatched: 5. The CDR3 runs to 16 residues. Germline lookup yields CDR1 ENHRY and CDR2 SYGVKD. CDR3 nucleotides: TGTGCCATCAGTGAGCGACAGGGGAACGATAATTCACCCCTCCACTTT. It translates to CAISERQGNDNSPLHF.

CDR3 sequence reads: CASSPGQNHGGPDTQYF. The CDR3 DNA reads TGCGCCAGCAGCCCAGGGCAGAACCACGGGGGCCCAGATACGCAGTATTTT. The chain combines TRBV5-1 with TRBJ2-3; D possibly matches TRBD1 or TRBD2 (6 bases each). CDR1 is SGHRS and CDR2 is YFSETQ in the germline V gene. This CDR3 has 17 residues. Trimming stripped 4 bases from V and 4 bases from J, with 22 bases between.

This rearrangement joins TRBV5-4 to TRBJ2-7; unclear D gene. CDR1 is SGHNT and CDR2 is YYREEE in the germline V gene (reference sequence). The CDR3 is made up of 16 amino acids. The V end was cut by 2 bases, the J end by 7 bases, with 22 bases between. The CDR3 reads CASSFGPSVSGQEQYF. The CDR3 DNA reads TGTGCCAGCAGCTTTGGCCCGAGCGTCAGTGGTCAGGAGCAGTACTTC.

V is TRBV18 and J is TRBJ2-1; 11 bases align to TRBD2. The CDR3 is made up of 14 amino acids. Germline CDR1 KGHSH, CDR2 LQKENI. Losses at the gene ends were 6 bases for V and 4 bases for J; bases not matched to a gene: 2. The CDR3: CASSGTSGYNEQFF. In DNA form, the CDR3 reads TGTGCCAGCTCCGGGACTAGCGGATACAATGAGCAGTTCTTC.

The V gene is TRBV9, the J gene TRBJ2-2; 8 positions match TRBD1. The CDR3 consists of 14 residues. V shed 4 bases and J 8 bases; nucleotides not matched to a gene: 7. Germline V CDR1 and CDR2: SGDLS, YYNGEE. The CDR3 DNA reads as TGTGCCAGCAGCCCCATGACAGGGGAGGGGGAGCTGTTTTTT. It is translated as CASSPMTGEGELFF.

The rearrangement joins TRBV2 to TRBJ2-7; 8 nucleotides match TRBD2. The CDR3 is 14 amino acids. The V gene's germline CDR1 is SNHLY and CDR2 FYNNEI. Trimming removed 5 bases from V and 1 base from J; junction bases left unmatched: 4. The CDR3 here is CASSRERGSYEQYF. For the CDR3, the DNA is TGTGCCAGCAGTAGAGAGCGGGGGTCCTACGAGCAGTACTTC.

The rearrangement uses TRBV3-1 (or the pseudogene TRBV3-2) and TRBJ1-6, with 9 bases lining up with TRBD1. The CDR3 length is 16 residues. Germline V gene sequence: CDR1 LGHDT, CDR2 YNNKEL (reference sequence). The J segment lost 8 bases and the V segment lost 4 bases, leaving 9 bases of the junction unmatched. The CDR3 spells CASSPRDRVFDSPLHF. The DNA of the CDR3 is TGTGCCAGCAGCCCCCGGGACAGGGTATTCGATTCACCCCTCCACTTT.

This chain connects TRBV15 to TRBJ2-1, with D perhaps being TRBD1 or TRBD2 (5 bases each). This CDR3 is 14 amino acids long. Per the germline V gene, CDR1 is LNHNV and CDR2 is YYDKDF (reference sequence). V was pared by 0 bases and J by 13 bases, with 16 bases between. This CDR3 reads CATSRDGTPREQFF. For the CDR3, the DNA is TGTGCCACCAGCAGAGATGGGACGCCGAGGGAACAGTTCTTC. The full variable domain, rest sourced from reference TRBV15 and TRBJ2-1, is DAMVIQNPRYQVTQFGKPVTLSCSQTLNHNVMYWYQQKSSQAPKLLFHYYDKDFNNEADTPDNFQSRRPNTSFCFLDIRSPGLGDTAMYLCATSRDGTPREQFFGPGTRLTVL.

The chain has TRBV5-1 and TRBJ1-3, with D hard to call. Germline values: CDR1 SGHRS, CDR2 YFSETQ. V lost 4 bases and J 0 bases, leaving 14 bases between the germline ends. This CDR3 spans 16 amino acids. CDR3 amino acids: CASSVQPTDSGNTIYF. The CDR3, as DNA: TGCGCCAGCAGCGTCCAGCCAACGGACTCTGGAAACACCATATATTTT.

The rearrangement joins TRBV6-5 to TRBJ2-1; 13 bases fit TRBD2. Germline V gene lookup returns CDR1 MNHEY and CDR2 SVGAGI. This CDR3 spans 14 amino acids. Trimming cost V 8 bases and J 13 bases; bases outside gene matches: 11. The CDR3 DNA reads TGTGCCAGCGGGGGGACGGGACTAGCGGGGTCCCAGTTCTTC. Translation: CASGGTGLAGSQFF.

By its share, this clone is medium-sized (0.01 to 0.1%). This chain links TRBV4-2 with TRBJ1-1; 8 bases are shared with TRBD1. Germline-derived CDR1 and CDR2 are LGHNA and YNFKEQ. V trimming: 0 bases; J trimming: 4 bases; junction bases outside the gene matches: 4. The CDR3 is 15 amino acids. The CDR3 sequence is CASSQEGTGGTEAFF. In nucleotides, the CDR3 is TGTGCCAGCAGCCAAGAAGGAACAGGGGGCACTGAAGCTTTCTTT.

The chain has TRBV12-3 or TRBV12-4 and TRBJ2-5; D might be TRBD2 (6 bases). There are 12 residues in the CDR3. V gave up 6 bases and J gave up 2 bases, with 7 bases separating them. The CDR3 DNA sequence: TGTGCCAGCAGCCGGGAGCAAGAGACCCAGTACTTC. Its translation is CASSREQETQYF.

The chain couples TRBV5-4 to TRBJ1-2, with 7 nucleotides matching TRBD1. The CDR3 totals 15 residues. Germline CDR1 reads SGHNT; CDR2 reads YYREEE (reference sequence). V was clipped by 2 bases and J by 8 bases; unmatched bases: 12. CDR3 loop: CASSFYNPDRAGYTF. CDR3 bases: TGTGCCAGCAGCTTCTATAACCCCGACAGGGCCGGCTACACCTTC.

V is TRBV5-5 and J is TRBJ1-5, with D hard to call. V was cut by 4 bases and J by 0 bases, with 11 bases left in between. This CDR3 comprises 15 residues. CDR1 is SGHKS and CDR2 is YYEKEE in the germline V gene (reference sequence). The CDR3 is CASSPTTFSNQPQHF. DNA for the CDR3: TGTGCCAGCAGCCCCACGACTTTTAGCAATCAGCCCCAGCATTTT.

This chain joins TRBV19 and TRBJ2-1; D gene uncertain. This CDR3 spans 11 amino acids. Germline values: CDR1 LNHDA, CDR2 SQIVND (reference sequence). The ends were cut back, 7 bases at V and 2 bases at J, with 3 bases in the middle. CDR3 sequence reads: CASTAYNEQFF. CDR3 nucleotide sequence: TGTGCCAGTACCGCCTACAATGAGCAGTTCTTC. The full variable domain, its missing parts supplied by reference TRBV19 and TRBJ2-1, is DGGITQSPKYLFRKEGQNVTLSCEQNLNHDAMYWYRQDPGQGLRLIYYSQIVNDFQKGDIAEGYSVSREKKESFPLTVTSAQKNPTAFYLCASTAYNEQFFGPGTRLTVL.

Here the CDR3 reads CASSLDQSKETQYF. The CDR3, as DNA: TGCGCCAGCAGCTTGGACCAATCGAAAGAGACCCAGTACTTC. This chain connects TRBV5-1 to TRBJ2-5; D is undetermined. Germline V CDR1 and CDR2: SGHRS, YFSETQ. This CDR3 has 14 amino acids. V was pared by 0 bases and J by 3 bases, with 9 bases between.

This clone has only one observation. The chain recombines TRBV9 with TRBJ2-7; possible D gene TRBD2, 6 bases. Germline loops: CDR1 SGDLS, CDR2 YYNGEE. V lost 5 bases and J lost 6, with 18 bases in between. CDR3 length: 14 amino acids. The CDR3 nucleotides read TGTGCCAGCAGTCCCGATGGGAGGACCCGCGAGCAGTACTTC. Its protein is CASSPDGRTREQYF.

The chain couples TRBV7-3 to TRBJ2-1, with 8 positions matching TRBD2. In germline, CDR1 is SGHTA, CDR2 FQGTGA. Unmatched junction bases numbered 14, after V lost 4 bases and J lost 9 bases. CDR3 length equals 16 residues. CDR3 nucleotide sequence: TGTGCCAGCAGCTCAGAATCGGGACTAGTTATTGGTGAGCAGTTCTTC. Amino acids: CASSSESGLVIGEQFF.

The chain uses TRBV3-1 (or the pseudogene TRBV3-2) and TRBJ2-1; D unresolved. The CDR3 contains 12 residues. Trimming shortened V by 0 bases and J by 15 bases, and 12 bases separated the two germline ends. CDR1 is LGHDT, CDR2 YNNKEL, per germline (reference sequence). The DNA for the CDR3 is TGTGCCAGCAGCCAAGAGTTAGGGTTTCCGTTCTTC. The encoded protein is CASSQELGFPFF.

This chain uses TRBV12-3 or TRBV12-4 with TRBJ2-7, with D uncertain. Trimming took 2 bases from V and 3 from J, leaving 8 bases between them. The CDR3 is 13 residues long. CDR3 in amino acids: CASSLSPLYEQYF. The CDR3 nucleotides are TGTGCCAGCAGTTTATCCCCCCTCTACGAGCAGTACTTC.

The DNA for the CDR3 is TGTGCCACGAGTACGACAGGGGGCACAGATACGCAGTATTTT. It encodes CATSTTGGTDTQYF. The chain is built from TRBV19 and TRBJ2-3, with 8 bases matching TRBD1. The CDR3 has 14 amino acids. V was pared by 10 bases and J by 1 base, with 7 bases of the junction left unmatched. Germline lookup yields CDR1 LNHDA and CDR2 SQIVND (reference sequence).

The rearrangement joins TRBV6-6 to TRBJ2-1; 10 bases line up with TRBD2. CDR3 length: 15 residues. Germline CDR1 and CDR2: MNHNY and SVGAGI (reference sequence). J was trimmed by 4 bases and V by 5 bases; bases with no gene match: 5. The CDR3 spells CASSDLAGVYNEQFF. CDR3 in DNA: TGTGCCAGCAGTGACCTAGCGGGAGTTTACAATGAGCAGTTCTTC.

The V and J genes are TRBV2 and TRBJ2-1, with TRBD2 matching over 14 bases. This CDR3 comprises 15 residues. The germline V gene has CDR1 SNHLY and CDR2 FYNNEI. J was trimmed by 10 bases and V by 6 bases; bases with no gene match: 8. CDR3 in amino acids: CASRGLAGVVAEQFF. CDR3 bases: TGTGCCAGCAGGGGACTAGCGGGGGTAGTCGCGGAGCAGTTCTTC.